This record covers a single TCR beta chain. This sample stems from a study of blood T cell repertoires in COVID-19. At the level of the study: Italy, Spain and the United States were the sources of the convalescent and acute COVID-19 samples.

Original methodology: Estimation of nucleated cell counts relied on the amplification of reference gene primers. Here immunoSEQ multiplex PCR was the method, and the copy in TCRdb shows in-frame clones only, minus some. V, J and clone size are those of that table, while D and trimming were read from the DNA. Of 100,000 to 150,000 clones listed, 70% to 80% are singletons. V lost 0 bases and J 6 bases, leaving 11 bases between the germline ends. The V gene's germline CDR1 is MNHEY and CDR2 SVGAGI. This CDR3 comprises 14 residues. Sample: peripheral blood. The receptor was derived from a human donor in a cohort sampled during active COVID-19. The V call is TRBV6-5, the J call TRBJ1-2, with D possibly matching TRBD1 (6 bases). CDR3 nucleotide sequence: TGTGCCAGCAGTTACTCTCCGGGGGGCAATGGCTACACCTTC. Its protein is CASSYSPGGNGYTF.